The 8 T cell receptor beta chains below all came from one sample that was sequenced in a study of a mutant IDH1 vaccine in newly diagnosed glioma. Time point reported: week 23, last vaccination. Doses of 300 ug of mutant IDH1 20-mer peptide were given with topical imiquimod. Antigens for these TCRs are unknown. The data were produced by immunoSEQ multiplex PCR, yet TCRdb's version contains in-frame clones alone and is incomplete. This sample has approximately 41,000 clones; 78% occur once, and the top ten carry roughly 6.3%. The specimen comprised PBMCs, sampled from a glioma patient whose treatment included an IDH1 peptide vaccine. Receptors were obtained from a woman between 40 and 50 years old with glioma. Some clones in this sample may be carry-over from other donors' samples.

J is TRBJ2-1 and V is TRBV7-9; 11 nucleotides match TRBD2. CDR1 SEHNR and CDR2 FQNEAQ come from the germline V gene (reference sequence). The CDR3 length is 15 residues. Trimming cost V 4 bases and J 4 bases; bases outside gene matches: 3. The chain's CDR3 is CASSSTSGAYNEQFF. CDR3 coding DNA: TGTGCCAGCAGCTCGACTAGCGGGGCATACAATGAGCAGTTCTTC.

The chain couples TRBV25-1 to TRBJ1-2, with TRBD1 identical over 8 bases. The CDR3 runs to 14 residues. With V trimmed by 8 bases and J by 7 bases, 12 bases remained unmatched. The germline CDR1 and CDR2 sequences are MGHDK and SYGVNS. The CDR3 here is CASSFGQGLLGYTF. As DNA, the CDR3 is TGTGCCAGCTCCTTCGGACAGGGCCTCCTTGGCTACACCTTC.

As to this clone: The same CDR3 can be traced to other DNA sequences in this sample. The CDR3 loop reads CASSSGSQPQHF. The CDR3, as DNA: TGTGCCAGCAGTTCGGGTAGTCAGCCCCAGCATTTT. The chain employs TRBV28 and TRBJ1-5; no reliable D call. The ends were cut back, 4 bases at V and 6 bases at J, with 7 bases in the middle. Germline V gene data show CDR1 as MDHEN and CDR2 as SYDVKM. The CDR3 loop spans 12 amino acids. The full variable domain, completed using reference TRBV28 and TRBJ1-5, is DVKVTQSSRYLVKRTGEKVFLECVQDMDHENMFWYRQDPGLGLRLIYFSYDVKMKEKGDIPEGYSVSREKKERFSLILESASTNQTSMYLCASSSGSQPQHFGDGTRLSIL.

This chain links TRBV23-1 with TRBJ1-2; D is unresolved. TRBV23-1 is flagged as an ORF with uncertain function. The CDR3 runs to 14 residues. The V and J ends lost 0 bases and 6 bases respectively, with 11 bases between them. The CDR3: CASSQSMGKNGYTF. The CDR3 nucleotides are TGCGCCAGCAGTCAATCGATGGGGAAGAATGGCTACACCTTC.

This rearrangement joins TRBV14 to TRBJ1-2, with 10 bases fitting TRBD1. The CDR3 covers 13 residues. CDR1 SGHDN and CDR2 FVKESK come from the germline V gene. Trimming took 4 bases from V and 5 from J; bases not matched to a gene: 1. The DNA for the CDR3 is TGTGCCAGCAGCCCGGGACAGGGGTATGGCTACACCTTC. Translating it yields CASSPGQGYGYTF.

This chain joins TRBV9 and TRBJ2-1; D unclear. Per the germline V gene, CDR1 is SGDLS and CDR2 is YYNGEE. Between the trimmed V and J ends, which lost 2 bases and 13 bases, there was a span of 19 bases. The CDR3 loop spans 14 amino acids. The CDR3 is CASSVQGRMTPQFF. CDR3 in DNA: TGTGCCAGCAGCGTTCAAGGGCGAATGACCCCCCAGTTCTTC.

The CDR3, as DNA: TGTGCCAGCAGTACCCGGAGTGGCTACACCTTC. Protein product: CASSTRSGYTF. The chain joins TRBV28 to TRBJ1-2; D not resolved. The CDR3 totals 11 residues. The V gene lost 5 bases and the J gene lost 7 bases, with 8 bases spanning the gap. CDR1 is MDHEN and CDR2 is SYDVKM in the germline V gene.

The chain employs TRBV11-2 and TRBJ2-7, with D hard to call. The CDR3 contains 11 residues. Germline V gives CDR1 SGHAT, CDR2 FQNNGV. V gave up 0 bases and J gave up 6 bases, with 3 bases separating them. The chain's CDR3 is CASSLEREQYF. The CDR3 DNA sequence: TGTGCCAGCAGCTTAGAGCGCGAGCAGTACTTC.